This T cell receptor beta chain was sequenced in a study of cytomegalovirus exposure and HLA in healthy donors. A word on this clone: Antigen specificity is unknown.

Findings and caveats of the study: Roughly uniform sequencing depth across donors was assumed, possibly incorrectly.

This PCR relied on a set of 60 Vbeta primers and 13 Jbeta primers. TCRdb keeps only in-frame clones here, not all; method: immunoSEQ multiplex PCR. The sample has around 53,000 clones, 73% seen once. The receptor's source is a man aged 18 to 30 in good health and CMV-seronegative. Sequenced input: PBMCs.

The CDR3 DNA follows: TGTGCCAGCCGGGACACTAAGCTTTACGAGCAGTACTTC. As protein: CASRDTKLYEQYF. The V and J genes are TRBV2 and TRBJ2-7, with a weak D call TRBD1 (6 bases). CDR1 is SNHLY, CDR2 FYNNEI, per germline. V lost 8 bases, J lost 4 bases, and 15 bases lay in between. The CDR3 is 13 residues long.